What follows is one T cell receptor beta chain and its context. Its antigen remains unidentified. This record comes from a study of CD8+CD57+ T cells in acquired aplastic anemia. The template used for profiling TCR beta VDJ and CDR3 was genomic DNA. MiXCR, applied by TCRdb to the reads, yields one record per CDR3 protein. This repertoire shows around 500,000 distinct CDR3 sequences, around 32% found once; its top ten account for around 0.82%. Sequencing involved patients with CD8+CD57+ cell expansion previously shown by flow cytometry. Therapy had not been given to patients before blood sampling. Study observations and caveats: Patients and controls were not found to differ significantly in CD8+ Simpson's diversity.

The CDR3 covers 13 residues. Germline-derived CDR1 and CDR2 are SGHTA and FQGNSA. Trimming cost V 1 base and J 9 bases, with 13 bases left between them. V gene TRBV7-2 combines with J gene TRBJ2-7; possibly TRBD2 for D (5 bases). Sequenced material: sorted CD4+, CD8+, or CD8+CD57+ T cells (not recorded which) from PBMCs. The TCR comes from a human donor with aplastic anemia. CDR3 sequence (DNA): TGTGCCAGCAGCTTAGATGGTCGAGGAGGGCAGTACTTC. Protein sequence: CASSLDGRGGQYF.